These 5 T cell receptor beta chains were sequenced from one sample in a study of T cells in Graves' hyperthyroidism and ophthalmopathy. Amplified TCR beta CDR3 regions came from RNA transcripts. A first-round RT-PCR of the TCR CDR3 used the HTBI primer set. TCRdb fed the multiplex PCR reads into MiXCR, producing one record per CDR3 protein. The data show 280,000 or so distinct CDR3 sequences, with 13% to 15% seen just once and over 25% held by the top ten. Sequencing was done on a sample of blood. These receptors were obtained from a woman aged 50 to 60 with Graves' hyperthyroidism that later progressed to Graves' ophthalmopathy.

This clonotype was recorded at least ten times. The J gene is TRBJ1-2, the V gene TRBV28, with 7 positions matching TRBD1. The V gene end was trimmed by 6 bases and the J gene end by 2 bases; junction bases not matched to a gene: 6. The CDR3 sequence is 14 residues long. The V gene's germline CDR1 is MDHEN and CDR2 SYDVKM. The CDR3 DNA reads as TGTGCCAGCAGCCTCCTGACAGGGAACTATGGCTACACCTTC. It translates to CASSLLTGNYGYTF.

Turning to this clonotype: One end of the junction is discordant with germline, which a read error may explain. This chain connects TRBV3-1 to TRBJ2-3, with 11 nucleotides matching TRBD2. This CDR3 is built from 17 residues. Germline V gene sequence: CDR1 LGHDT, CDR2 YNNKEL (reference sequence). DNA of the CDR3: TGTGCCAGAAGCCAGGACCCCCTTCTAGCGGGAGGAGATACGCAGTATTTT. Its translation: CARSQDPLLAGGDTQYF.

This clonotype showed up many times. The chain links TRBV7-3 to TRBJ2-4; D may be TRBD2 (6 bases). CDR1 is SGHTA and CDR2 is FQGTGA in the germline V gene. The CDR3 contains 14 residues. V was trimmed by 5 bases and J by 6 bases, leaving 14 bases between them. In DNA, the CDR3 is TGTGCCAGCAGCCCAGGCGGGGATGGAAACATTCAGTACTTC. As protein: CASSPGGDGNIQYF.

This clonotype occurred many times. The chain couples TRBV11-2 to TRBJ2-6; the match to TRBD2 covers 7 bases. With 5 bases clipped from V and 13 bases from J, the junction kept 14 bases outside the gene matches. CDR1 SGHAT and CDR2 FQNNGV come from the germline V gene. This CDR3 contains 15 residues. CDR3 in DNA: TGTGCCAGCAGCCCCCTAGCGGTCTCTGTAGCTGTCCTGACTTTC. Encoded protein: CASSPLAVSVAVLTF.

There are many counts of this clonotype. The CDR3 nucleotides are TGTGCCAGCAGCTTAAGAGGTGGAGGGGATGAGCAGTTCTTC. Amino acids: CASSLRGGGDEQFF. V gene TRBV7-3 combines with J gene TRBJ2-1, with D perhaps matching TRBD2 (6 bases). This CDR3 has 14 residues. Germline V gene data show CDR1 as SGHTA and CDR2 as FQGTGA. Between the trimmed V and J ends, which lost 1 base and 8 bases, there was a span of 12 bases.